These T cell receptor beta chains were read from a single sample in a study of sequential checkpoint blockade in melanoma. The method was immunoSEQ multiplex PCR; TCRdb's version includes in-frame clones alone and lacks a portion of them. The profile shows approximately 26,000 clones, about 77% of them singletons. Sample: CD8+ T cells sorted from blood (inferred from file names), taken from a patient given nivolumab and ipilimumab in sequence. The origin of the receptors is a human donor with melanoma. The conserved cysteine and the conserved F or W are not part of the CDR3 here. Fields, in order: J gene, V gene, CDR3 protein.

TRBJ2-1 | TRBV7-9 | ASSSTHRGTYNEQF
TRBJ2-1 | TRBV4-1 | ASSAQRGLLSYNEQF
TRBJ1-2 | TRBV23-1 | ASSQGGREDYGYT
TRBJ1-2 | TRBV29-1 | SVTVGLYGYT
TRBJ1-5 | TRBV18 | ASSPEIWQGSNQPQH
TRBJ2-5 | TRBV19 | ASSIGNLGDQY
TRBJ1-4 | TRBV9 | ASSVGTGDEKLF
TRBJ2-1 | TRBV5-1 | ASSSRQSGDLNEQF
TRBJ1-5 | TRBV7-8 | ASTPLTSSNQPQH
TRBJ1-3 | TRBV7-6 | ASSSSRTGGTSGNTIY
TRBJ2-4 | TRBV7-2 | ASSLGAGVNIQY
TRBJ2-7 | TRBV19 | ASSILGRGTYEQY
TRBJ1-1 | TRBV6-5 | ASSYQGGTEAF
TRBJ2-3 | TRBV9 | ASSVAGGAGDTQY
TRBJ2-7 | TRBV5-4 | ASSLEGQGAEQY
TRBJ1-5 | TRBV7-2 | ASSRTGANQPQH
TRBJ2-5 | TRBV14 | ASSESGETQY
TRBJ1-1 | TRBV5-1 | ASAGTGSEAF
TRBJ2-2 | TRBV7-3 | ASRDIITGELF
TRBJ2-7 | TRBV7-9 | ASSLPPTGGYEQY
TRBJ1-6 | TRBV7-4 | ASNLPPGQETALH
TRBJ1-5 | TRBV30 | AWPSQWRSYSNQPQH
TRBJ2-1 | TRBV4-1 | ASSPSGGAVDEQF
TRBJ2-5 | TRBV5-1 | ASSFAGTGEETQY
TRBJ2-7 | TRBV30 | AWSDRTGRYEQY
TRBJ2-3 | TRBV7-2 | ASSHGEWGGGDTQY
TRBJ1-2 | TRBV10-2 | ASSESIGVGNYGYT
TRBJ2-7 | TRBV5-1 | ASSPTGTEYYEQY
TRBJ1-5 | TRBV4-1 | ASSQEWASNRPQH
TRBJ2-1 | TRBV19 | ASSILGTVVNEQF
TRBJ2-2 | TRBV6-6 | ASRGTSGSNTGELF
TRBJ1-1 | TRBV5-6 | ASSFEGEAF
TRBJ2-7 | TRBV9 | ASGSGSYEQY
TRBJ1-2 | TRBV7-9 | ASSSLTGPLGYT
TRBJ2-3 | TRBV10-3 | AISETGGDTQY
TRBJ1-2 | TRBV6-5 | ASSSGGGRYGYT
TRBJ2-2 | TRBV4-3 | ASSQETGGLTNTGELF
TRBJ2-1 | TRBV5-4 | ASSLRLGVGNEQF
TRBJ2-2 | TRBV6-7 | ASSYFQGENTGELF
- | TRBV28 | ASQAGMGYEQY
TRBJ2-7 | TRBV29-1 | SVERGTKYEQY
TRBJ2-1 | TRBV19 | ASSVASGGLSSYNEQF
TRBJ2-1 | TRBV2 | ATPTGNEQF
TRBJ1-1 | TRBV29-1 | SVERTGVAF
TRBJ2-7 | TRBV28 | ASSPVTPTPGEQY
TRBJ2-7 | TRBV4-2 | ASSQDFKGDEQY